The rows below give T cell receptor beta chains drawn from one sample of a study of cytomegalovirus exposure and HLA in healthy donors. TCRdb's copy holds only in-frame clones and misses some; the assay was immunoSEQ multiplex PCR. Of around 93,000 clones listed, around 73% are singletons. The sequencing input was PBMCs. The receptors stem from a woman aged 40 to 50 in good health and CMV-seronegative. Each CDR3 is given with its conserved first and last residue. D genes are given only for firm matches. Not every row has a clone size; where given, it reads once, few, many or a size class.

TRBV6-4	.	TRBD1	15	TRBJ2-1	CASSLGQGDRDEQFF	TGTGCCAGCAGTTTGGGACAGGGGGATAGGGATGAGCAGTTCTTC
TRBV5-5	.	TRBD1	15	TRBJ1-1	CASSLVNRGPGEAFF	TGTGCCAGCAGCTTAGTTAACAGGGGGCCAGGTGAAGCTTTCTTT
TRBV29-1	.	.	15	TRBJ1-1	CSVAPLDSLQTEAFF	TGCAGCGTTGCCCCTTTGGACAGTCTCCAGACTGAAGCTTTCTTT
TRBV28	once	.	15	TRBJ2-5	CASSFRDILRETQYF	TGTGCCAGCAGTTTCCGGGACATACTTCGAGAGACCCAGTACTTC
TRBV7-6	.	.	12	TRBJ2-1	CASSLRGNEQFF	TGTGCCAGCAGCTTAAGGGGAAATGAGCAGTTCTTC
TRBV9	once	TRBD1	17	TRBJ1-5	CASSVGLGDRENQPQHF	TGTGCCAGCAGCGTAGGATTGGGTGACAGGGAGAATCAGCCCCAGCATTTT
TRBV6-5	few	TRBD1	15	TRBJ2-7	CASSSDRGRPAEQYF	TGTGCCAGCAGTTCTGACAGGGGAAGGCCAGCCGAGCAGTACTTC
TRBV19	.	.	12	TRBJ2-7	CASGLSFYEQYF	TGTGCCAGTGGACTCTCTTTCTACGAGCAGTACTTC
TRBV18	.	.	17	TRBJ1-1	CASSPPLLTETNTEAFF	TGTGCCAGCTCACCACCCCTACTGACAGAAACGAACACTGAAGCTTTCTTT
TRBV5-4	.	TRBD2	16	TRBJ2-7	CASSGLGSGSSYEQYF	TGTGCCAGCAGCGGATTAGGGAGCGGGAGCTCCTACGAGCAGTACTTC
TRBV10-1	.	.	14	TRBJ2-3	CASSRRGSTDTQYF	TGCGCCAGCAGCCGCAGGGGCAGCACAGATACGCAGTATTTT
TRBV11-2	.	.	11	TRBJ1-2	CASSLDPTVTF	TGTGCCAGCAGCTTAGATCCGACAGTAACCTTC
TRBV27	.	TRBD1	15	TRBJ1-2	CASRGLLGTVHGYTF	TGTGCCAGCAGAGGGCTGCTCGGGACAGTGCACGGCTACACCTTC
TRBV5-4	.	.	13	TRBJ2-5	CASSAPGVETQYF	TGTGCCAGCAGCGCCCCAGGGGTAGAGACCCAGTACTTC
TRBV6-4	.	TRBD1	13	TRBJ1-1	CASRDRGNTEAFF	TGTGCCAGCAGGGACAGGGGGAACACTGAAGCTTTCTTT
TRBV6-1	.	.	14	TRBJ2-3	CASRMTRRTDTQYF	TGTGCCAGCAGAATGACTAGACGCACAGATACGCAGTATTTT
TRBV29-1	.	TRBD2	17	TRBJ2-6	CSVAGTSGSTGANVLTF	TGCAGCGTAGCCGGGACTAGCGGGAGTACTGGGGCCAACGTCCTGACTTTC
TRBV29-1	once	TRBD2	14	TRBJ2-3	CSVRREGPTDTQYF	TGCAGCGTAAGACGGGAGGGACCCACAGATACGCAGTATTTT
TRBV6-4	.	.	13	TRBJ2-1	CASSDLERDEQFF	TGTGCCAGCAGTGACCTCGAGAGGGATGAGCAGTTCTTC
TRBV6-4	.	.	13	TRBJ2-7	CASRAIPMYEQYF	TGTGCCAGCCGCGCGATACCGATGTACGAGCAGTACTTC
TRBV27	few	.	14	TRBJ1-5	CASRRLEVGQPQHF	TGTGCCAGCAGGCGCCTGGAGGTAGGACAGCCCCAGCATTTT
TRBV5-4	.	.	15	TRBJ2-3	CASSLDGRGADTQYF	TGTGCCAGCAGCTTGGATGGCAGGGGCGCTGATACGCAGTATTTT
TRBV19	.	.	12	TRBJ1-1	CASKGAGEKAFF	TGTGCCAGTAAGGGAGCAGGAGAAAAAGCTTTCTTT
TRBV27	.	TRBD1	15	TRBJ1-2	CASSLIGQGLYGYTF	TGTGCCAGCAGTTTAATAGGACAGGGGCTCTATGGCTACACCTTC
TRBV11-2	.	TRBD2	18	TRBJ2-1	CASSWTSGSVRTRNEQFF	TGTGCCAGCAGCTGGACTAGCGGGAGCGTTCGAACGCGTAATGAGCAGTTCTTC
TRBV11-3	.	.	16	TRBJ2-2	CASSLGRGHTTGELFF	TGTGCCAGCAGTTTGGGCCGTGGACACACCACCGGGGAGCTGTTTTTT
TRBV15	.	.	16	TRBJ2-2	CATSRDSGSYTGELFF	TGTGCCACCAGCAGAGATTCGGGGAGTTACACCGGGGAGCTGTTTTTT
TRBV2	.	.	15	TRBJ1-5	CASSSYTGENQPQHF	TGTGCCAGTAGCTCTTATACAGGAGAAAATCAGCCCCAGCATTTT
TRBV6-6	.	.	14	TRBJ1-3	CASALIDSGNTIYF	TGTGCCAGCGCGTTGATCGACTCTGGAAACACCATATATTTT
TRBV5-1	.	TRBD1	17	TRBJ2-6	CASSLAGGGSGANVLTF	TGCGCCAGCAGCTTGGCAGGGGGCGGATCTGGGGCCAACGTCCTGACTTTC
TRBV5-1	.	TRBD2	18	TRBJ2-2	CASSLWLAGLLNTGELFF	TGCGCCAGCAGCTTGTGGCTAGCGGGGCTCCTGAACACCGGGGAGCTGTTTTTT
TRBV21-1	.	.	15	TRBJ2-1	CASSKKGDRVNEQFF	TGTGCCAGCAGCAAAAAAGGGGATAGGGTCAATGAGCAGTTCTTC
TRBV7-2	.	TRBD2	17	TRBJ2-1	CASSLAGTSGRGVEQFF	TGTGCCAGCAGCTTAGCCGGGACTAGCGGGAGGGGGGTGGAGCAGTTCTTC
TRBV29-1	few	TRBD1	11	TRBJ1-2	CSGQGVAGYTF	TGCAGCGGCCAGGGGGTAGCTGGCTACACCTTC
TRBV5-1	few	.	14	TRBJ2-1	CASSLTTAGDEQFF	TGCGCCAGCAGCTTGACGACAGCAGGCGATGAGCAGTTCTTC
TRBV18	.	.	14	TRBJ2-5	CASSPFTGRETQYF	TGTGCCAGCTCACCTTTCACAGGGAGAGAGACCCAGTACTTC
TRBV19	.	TRBD1	12	TRBJ2-7	CASNSGTDEQYF	TGTGCCAGTAACAGTGGGACAGACGAGCAGTACTTC
TRBV28	medium-sized	.	13	TRBJ2-1	CASSLTGWNEQFF	TGTGCCAGCAGTTTAACAGGCTGGAATGAGCAGTTCTTC
TRBV5-5	once	TRBD1	17	TRBJ1-4	CASSFPPRGQGSEKLFF	TGTGCCAGCAGCTTCCCCCCCCGGGGACAGGGTAGTGAAAAACTGTTTTTT
TRBV18	.	TRBD1	17	TRBJ1-2	CASSAGTGGAGNYGYTF	TGTGCCAGCTCAGCAGGGACAGGGGGCGCGGGTAACTATGGCTACACCTTC
TRBV7-8	.	TRBD1	14	TRBJ2-7	CASSLSGQTYEQYF	TGTGCCAGCAGCTTATCGGGACAGACCTACGAGCAGTACTTC
TRBV6-5	.	TRBD2	16	TRBJ2-1	CASSYGLAGENNEQFF	TGTGCCAGCAGTTACGGACTAGCGGGAGAGAACAATGAGCAGTTCTTC
TRBV5-4	.	TRBD1	13	TRBJ2-5	CASSGTGQETQYF	TGTGCCAGCAGCGGGACAGGCCAAGAGACCCAGTACTTC
TRBV5-6	few	TRBD1	14	TRBJ1-1	CASRRQGRRTEAFF	TGTGCCAGCCGTCGACAGGGAAGGAGGACTGAAGCTTTCTTT
TRBV6-5	.	.	15	TRBJ1-4	CASSYRGRGSEKLFF	TGTGCCAGCAGTTACAGAGGCAGGGGTAGTGAAAAACTGTTTTTT
TRBV5-1	.	TRBD1	17	TRBJ1-3	CASSRFSSGQGRNTIYF	TGCGCCAGCAGCCGCTTTTCATCGGGACAGGGACGAAACACCATATATTTT